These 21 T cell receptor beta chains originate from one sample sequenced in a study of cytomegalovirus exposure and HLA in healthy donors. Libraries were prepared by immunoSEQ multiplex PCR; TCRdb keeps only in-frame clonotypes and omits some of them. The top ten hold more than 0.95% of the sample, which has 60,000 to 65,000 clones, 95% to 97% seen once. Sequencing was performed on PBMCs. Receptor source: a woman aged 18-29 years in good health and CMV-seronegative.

This CDR3 reads CASSPEGWPDTQYF. The CDR3 DNA follows: TGTGCCAGCAGTCCCGAGGGTTGGCCAGATACGCAGTATTTT. This sequence joins TRBV27 and TRBJ2-3, with D maybe TRBD2 (5 bases). With 5 bases removed from V and 4 bases from J, the gap between germline ends came to 13 bases. Looked up from germline, CDR1 is MNHEY and CDR2 is SMNVEV (reference sequence). This CDR3 is built from 14 residues.

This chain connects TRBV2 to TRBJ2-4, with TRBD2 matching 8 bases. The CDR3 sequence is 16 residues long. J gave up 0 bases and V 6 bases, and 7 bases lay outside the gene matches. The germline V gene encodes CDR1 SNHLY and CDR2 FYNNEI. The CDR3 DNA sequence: TGTGCCAGCAGGCCAGCGGGGGTCCTAGCCAAAAACATTCAGTACTTC. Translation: CASRPAGVLAKNIQYF. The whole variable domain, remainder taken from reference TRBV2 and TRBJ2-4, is EPEVTQTPSHQVTQMGQEVILRCVPISNHLYFYWYRQILGQKVEFLVSFYNNEISEKSEIFDDQFSVERPDGSNFTLKIRSTKLEDSAMYFCASRPAGVLAKNIQYFGAGTRLSVL.

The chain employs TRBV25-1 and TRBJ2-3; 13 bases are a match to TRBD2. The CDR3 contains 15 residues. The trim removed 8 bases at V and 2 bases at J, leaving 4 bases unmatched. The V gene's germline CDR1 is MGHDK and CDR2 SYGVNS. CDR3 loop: CASAGLAGPTDTQYF. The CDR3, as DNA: TGTGCCAGCGCGGGACTAGCGGGGCCCACAGATACGCAGTATTTT.

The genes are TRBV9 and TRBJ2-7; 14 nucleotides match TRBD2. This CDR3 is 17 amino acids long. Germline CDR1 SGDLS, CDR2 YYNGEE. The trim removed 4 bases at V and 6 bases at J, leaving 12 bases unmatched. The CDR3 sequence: CASSPTGTSGSSGEQYF. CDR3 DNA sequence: TGTGCCAGCAGCCCCACGGGGACTAGCGGGAGTTCCGGCGAGCAGTACTTC.

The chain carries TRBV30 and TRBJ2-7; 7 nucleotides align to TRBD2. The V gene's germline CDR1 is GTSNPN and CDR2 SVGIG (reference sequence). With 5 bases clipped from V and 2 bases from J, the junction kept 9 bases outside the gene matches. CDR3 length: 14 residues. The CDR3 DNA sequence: TGTGCCTGGCAAGGCGGGAGTGGTCCCTACGAGCAGTACTTC. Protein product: CAWQGGSGPYEQYF.

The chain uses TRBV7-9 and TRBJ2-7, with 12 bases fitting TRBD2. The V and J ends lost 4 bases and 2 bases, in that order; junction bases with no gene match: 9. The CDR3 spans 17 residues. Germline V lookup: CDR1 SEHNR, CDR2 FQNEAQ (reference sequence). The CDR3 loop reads CASSSRGGLAGTYEQYF. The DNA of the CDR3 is TGTGCCAGCAGCTCCCGGGGCGGACTAGCGGGGACCTACGAGCAGTACTTC.

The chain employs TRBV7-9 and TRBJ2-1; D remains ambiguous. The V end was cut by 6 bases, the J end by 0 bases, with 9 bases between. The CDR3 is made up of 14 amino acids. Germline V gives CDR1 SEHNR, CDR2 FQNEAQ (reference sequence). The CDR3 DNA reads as TGTGCCAGCAGGACATTCAGCTCCTACAATGAGCAGTTCTTC. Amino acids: CASRTFSSYNEQFF.

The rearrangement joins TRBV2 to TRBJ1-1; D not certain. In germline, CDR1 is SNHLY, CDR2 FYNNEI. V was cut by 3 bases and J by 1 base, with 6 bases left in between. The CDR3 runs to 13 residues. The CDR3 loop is CASSEGPNTEAFF. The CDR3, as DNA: TGTGCCAGCAGTGAGGGCCCGAACACTGAAGCTTTCTTT.

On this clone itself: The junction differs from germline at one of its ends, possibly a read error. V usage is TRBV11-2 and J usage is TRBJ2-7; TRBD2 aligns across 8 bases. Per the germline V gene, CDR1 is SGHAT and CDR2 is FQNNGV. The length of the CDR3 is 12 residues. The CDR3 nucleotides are TGTGCCAGCAGCTTAGAGTACCCAGGGACTAGCTTC. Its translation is CASSLEYPGTSF.

As DNA, the CDR3 is TGTGCCAGCAGCCCTCCTGGCGGGGCCAACAATGAGCAGTTCTTC. Its protein is CASSPPGGANNEQFF. J is TRBJ2-1 and V is TRBV28, with D tentatively TRBD2 (6 bases). The germline CDR1 and CDR2 sequences are MDHEN and SYDVKM. The CDR3 totals 15 residues. With 6 bases removed from V and 5 bases from J, the gap between germline ends came to 17 bases. Looking up the rest from reference TRBV28 and TRBJ2-1 gives the full variable domain: DVKVTQSSRYLVKRTGEKVFLECVQDMDHENMFWYRQDPGLGLRLIYFSYDVKMKEKGDIPEGYSVSREKKERFSLILESASTNQTSMYLCASSPPGGANNEQFFGPGTRLTVL.

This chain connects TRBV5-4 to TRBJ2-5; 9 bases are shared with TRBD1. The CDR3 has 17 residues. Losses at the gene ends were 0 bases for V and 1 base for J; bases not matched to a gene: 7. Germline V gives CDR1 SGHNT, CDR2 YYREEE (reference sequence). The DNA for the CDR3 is TGTGCCAGCAGCTTGGCGGGAGGACAGGGGTCCCAAGAGACCCAGTACTTC. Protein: CASSLAGGQGSQETQYF.

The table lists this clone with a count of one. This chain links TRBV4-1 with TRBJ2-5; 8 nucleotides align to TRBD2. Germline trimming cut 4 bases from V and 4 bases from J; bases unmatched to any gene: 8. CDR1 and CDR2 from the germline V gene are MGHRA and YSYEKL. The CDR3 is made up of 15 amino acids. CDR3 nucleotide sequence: TGCGCCAGCAGCCCCGCCCGGGGGGGCGTAGAGACCCAGTACTTC. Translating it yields CASSPARGGVETQYF.

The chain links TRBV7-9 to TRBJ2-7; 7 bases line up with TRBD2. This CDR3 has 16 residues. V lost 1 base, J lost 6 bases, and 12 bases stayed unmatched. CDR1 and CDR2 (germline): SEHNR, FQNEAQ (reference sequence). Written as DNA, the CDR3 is TGTGCCAGCAGCTTAGGGGGAGGGGAGGATGGTGGCGAGCAGTACTTC. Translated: CASSLGGGEDGGEQYF.

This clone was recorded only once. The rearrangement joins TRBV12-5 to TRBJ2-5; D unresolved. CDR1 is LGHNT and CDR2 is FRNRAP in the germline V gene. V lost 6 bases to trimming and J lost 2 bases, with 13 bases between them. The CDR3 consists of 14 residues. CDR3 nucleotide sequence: TGTGCTAGTGGCCCTGGGCGCGAGCAAGAGACCCAGTACTTC. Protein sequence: CASGPGREQETQYF.

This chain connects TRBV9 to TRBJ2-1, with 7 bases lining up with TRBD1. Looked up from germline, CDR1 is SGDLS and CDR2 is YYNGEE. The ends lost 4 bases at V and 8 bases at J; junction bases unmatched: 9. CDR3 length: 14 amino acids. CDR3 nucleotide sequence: TGTGCCAGCAGCCCGCCGACAGGGCGGTATGAGCAGTTCTTC. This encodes CASSPPTGRYEQFF.

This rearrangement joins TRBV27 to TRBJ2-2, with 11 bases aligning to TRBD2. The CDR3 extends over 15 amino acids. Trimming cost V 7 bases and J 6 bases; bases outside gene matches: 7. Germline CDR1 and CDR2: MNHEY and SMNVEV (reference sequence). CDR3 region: CASTRLAGPPGELFF. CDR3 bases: TGTGCCAGCACCCGACTAGCGGGGCCACCCGGGGAGCTGTTTTTT.

CDR3 sequence (DNA): TGTGCCACCTGGGGGGTCCTGAACACTGAAGCTTTCTTT. Amino acid sequence: CATWGVLNTEAFF. The chain links TRBV6-1 to TRBJ1-1, with a weak D call TRBD1 (5 bases). V was pared by 10 bases and J by 0 bases, with 12 bases between. The CDR3 has 13 residues. Germline-derived CDR1 and CDR2 are MNHNS and SASEGT.

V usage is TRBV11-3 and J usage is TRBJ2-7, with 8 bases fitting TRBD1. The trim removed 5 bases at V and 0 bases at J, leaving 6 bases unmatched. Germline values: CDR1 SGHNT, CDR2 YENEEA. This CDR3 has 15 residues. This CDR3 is CASSRRTGSSYEQYF. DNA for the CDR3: TGTGCCAGCAGCCGTCGGACAGGGAGCTCCTACGAGCAGTACTTC.

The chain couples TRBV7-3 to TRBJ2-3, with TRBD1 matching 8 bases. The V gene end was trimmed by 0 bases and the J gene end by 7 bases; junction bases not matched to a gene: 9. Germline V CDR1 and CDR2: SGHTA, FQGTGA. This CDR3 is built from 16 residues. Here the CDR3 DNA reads TGTGCCAGCAGCTTAACTCCGGCAGGGGGCGGGTATACGCAGTATTTT. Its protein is CASSLTPAGGGYTQYF.

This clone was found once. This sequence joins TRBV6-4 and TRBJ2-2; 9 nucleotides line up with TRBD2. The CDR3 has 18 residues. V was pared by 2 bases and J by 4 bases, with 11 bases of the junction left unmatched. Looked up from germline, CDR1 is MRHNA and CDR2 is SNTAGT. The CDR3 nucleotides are TGTGCCAGCAGTGACACCCCCTGGCGGGAGGGGGCCACCGGGGAGCTGTTTTTT. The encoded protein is CASSDTPWREGATGELFF.

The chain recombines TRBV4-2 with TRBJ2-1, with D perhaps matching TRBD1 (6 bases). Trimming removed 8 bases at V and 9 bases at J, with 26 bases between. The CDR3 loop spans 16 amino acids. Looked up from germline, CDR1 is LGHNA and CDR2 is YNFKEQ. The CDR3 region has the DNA TGTGCCAGCGGTGGGGACATCCTGTCGAGTGAGGGTGAGCAGTTCTTC. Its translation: CASGGDILSSEGEQFF.